What follows are 15 T cell receptor beta chains derived from one specimen sequenced in a study of T cells in Graves' hyperthyroidism and ophthalmopathy. Amplification of TCR beta CDR3 regions used RNA as the template. Carried out on the TCR CDR3, a first-round RT-PCR used the HTBI primer set. TCRdb re-called the multiplex PCR reads with MiXCR, one entry per CDR3 protein. The sample contains 330,000 or so distinct CDR3 sequences, 15% to 20% of which appear only once. Sequencing input: blood. The receptors derive from a woman aged 40 to 50 with Graves' ophthalmopathy.

This clonotype was counted ten times or more. The V and J genes are TRBV4-1 and TRBJ1-1; the match to TRBD1 covers 8 bases. V trimming: 3 bases; J trimming: 7 bases; junction bases outside the gene matches: 1. CDR3 length: 12 residues. Germline V CDR1 and CDR2: MGHRA, YSYEKL. CDR3 loop: CASSQGQDEAFF. The CDR3 region has the DNA TGCGCCAGCAGCCAGGGACAGGATGAAGCTTTCTTT.

The chain employs TRBV20-1 and TRBJ2-5, with 12 bases fitting TRBD2. Unmatched junction bases numbered 10, after V lost 6 bases and J lost 2 bases. The length of the CDR3 is 16 residues. Germline V gene lookup returns CDR1 DFQATT and CDR2 SNEGSKA (reference sequence). CDR3 DNA sequence: TGCAGTGCGAAGAGGTCTAGCGGGAGGGTACAAGAGACCCAGTACTTC. It is translated as CSAKRSSGRVQETQYF.

Ten or more counts support this clonotype. The chain links TRBV20-1 to TRBJ2-7; 8 bases agree with TRBD1. The length of the CDR3 is 14 residues. Germline trimming cut 5 bases from V and 3 bases from J; bases unmatched to any gene: 9. Germline CDR1 DFQATT, CDR2 SNEGSKA (reference sequence). CDR3 DNA sequence: TGCAGTGCTTCTCGACAGGGGAAGGACTACGAGCAGTACTTC. Translation: CSASRQGKDYEQYF.

This clonotype appeared many times. V and J are TRBV12-3 or TRBV12-4 and TRBJ2-7; TRBD1 aligns across 10 bases. The V segment lost 3 bases and the J segment 11 bases; nucleotides outside the gene matches: 13. There are 15 residues in the CDR3. For the CDR3, the DNA is TGTGCCAGCAGTTTCTTCCCGGGACAGGGGCCGCCTAAGTACTTC. Amino acids: CASSFFPGQGPPKYF.

This clonotype was detected many times. As DNA, the CDR3 is TGTGCCAGCATACAGGATCTGCCCATGAACACTGAAGCTTTCTTT. Translating gives CASIQDLPMNTEAFF. The chain links TRBV28 to TRBJ1-1, with a possible D match to TRBD1 (5 bases). Looked up from germline, CDR1 is MDHEN and CDR2 is SYDVKM. The length of the CDR3 is 15 residues. Trimming shortened V by 7 bases and J by 0 bases, and 15 bases separated the two germline ends.

V and J are TRBV6-1 and TRBJ1-5; D not certain. CDR1 and CDR2 from the germline V gene are MNHNS and SASEGT. V lost 8 bases and J lost 0, with 14 bases in between. The CDR3 contains 15 residues. The DNA of the CDR3 is TGTGCCAGCGCGAACTGGGGAGATAGCAATCAGCCCCAGCATTTT. Encoded protein: CASANWGDSNQPQHF.

This clonotype has a count of ten or more. The chain links TRBV6-2 or TRBV6-3 to TRBJ2-7; D is possibly TRBD2 (5 bases). CDR1 is MNHEY and CDR2 is SVGEGT in the germline V gene. This CDR3 spans 13 amino acids. V gave up 0 bases and J gave up 5 bases, with 8 bases separating them. The CDR3 loop is CASSYSTINEQYF. The CDR3 DNA reads TGTGCCAGCAGTTACTCGACTATAAACGAGCAGTACTTC.

This clonotype was counted many times. V is TRBV2 and J is TRBJ1-1; no reliable D call. Germline V gives CDR1 SNHLY, CDR2 FYNNEI. This CDR3 region has 15 residues. Trimming removed 7 bases from V and 0 bases from J, with 15 bases in between. CDR3 loop: CASNWQEIMNTEAFF. CDR3 in DNA: TGTGCCAGCAATTGGCAGGAGATCATGAACACTGAAGCTTTCTTT.

Remarks on this clonotype: A much bigger clone sits one base away, suggesting this may be a read error. The CDR3 nucleotides are TGCGCCAGCAGCCAAGATCGAGGATCGCTTGAGACCGATGGCTACACCTTC. Protein: CASSQDRGSLETDGYTF. The chain is built from TRBV4-3 and TRBJ1-2, with no clear D. Trimming left V 0 bases short and J 6 bases short, with 20 bases between. CDR1 is LGHNA and CDR2 is YSLEER in the germline V gene. The CDR3 loop spans 17 amino acids.

This clonotype was counted many times. The V and J genes are TRBV7-9 and TRBJ2-7, with D possibly being TRBD1 or TRBD2 (6 bases each). The V gene's germline CDR1 is SEHNR and CDR2 FQNEAQ (reference sequence). CDR3 length: 15 residues. The ends were cut back, 0 bases at V and 2 bases at J, with 11 bases in the middle. The CDR3 bases are TGTGCCAGCAGCTTAGCGGGGGGCTCGACCTACGAGCAGTACTTC. Translating gives CASSLAGGSTYEQYF.

Of note for this clonotype: A much bigger clone sits one base away, suggesting this may be a read error. This chain connects TRBV20-1 to TRBJ2-7, with a tentative D call TRBD2 (5 bases). V was clipped by 3 bases and J by 3 bases, with 18 bases between them. Germline assignment: CDR1 DFQATT and CDR2 SNEGSKA (reference sequence). CDR3 size: 15 residues. CDR3 coding DNA: TGCAGTGCTAGGTACGTGGAGCGGCTCCTCTACGAGCAGTACTTC. This sequence encodes CSARYVERLLYEQYF.

This clonotype has a count of ten or more. This chain joins TRBV12-3 or TRBV12-4 and TRBJ2-7, with D unclear. CDR3 length equals 12 residues. The V end was cut by 3 bases, the J end by 6 bases, with 9 bases between. This chain's CDR3 is CASSFPPGEQYF. The CDR3 DNA reads TGTGCCAGCAGTTTTCCCCCTGGCGAGCAGTACTTC.

The table lists this clonotype with many counts. V usage is TRBV18 and J usage is TRBJ2-2, with a tentative D call TRBD2 (6 bases). V gave up 3 bases and J gave up 0 bases, with 8 bases separating them. Germline values: CDR1 KGHSH, CDR2 LQKENI. This CDR3 has 15 amino acids. CDR3 in DNA: TGTGCCAGCTCACCTAGCGGCGCGAACACCGGGGAGCTGTTTTTT. It translates to CASSPSGANTGELFF. Full variable domain (remainder filled in from reference TRBV18 and TRBJ2-2): NAGVMQNPRHLVRRRGQEARLRCSPMKGHSHVYWYRQLPEEGLKFMVYLQKENIIDESGMPKERFSAEFPKEGPSILRIQQVVRGDSAAYFCASSPSGANTGELFFGEGSRLTVL.

This clonotype was seen ten or more times. The V and J genes are TRBV18 and TRBJ1-1; TRBD1 aligns across 10 bases. The CDR3 spans 16 residues. Germline V lookup: CDR1 KGHSH, CDR2 LQKENI. The V and J ends lost 4 bases and 5 bases, in that order; junction bases with no gene match: 10. This CDR3 is CASSRWTGGTETEAFF. DNA of the CDR3: TGTGCCAGCTCACGGTGGACAGGGGGAACAGAAACTGAAGCTTTCTTT.

This clonotype has ten or more counts. The V call is TRBV2, the J call TRBJ2-7; 7 bases match TRBD1. The CDR3 has 14 residues. Trimming at V came to 7 bases and at J to 4 bases, leaving 10 bases not matched to a gene. Per germline, CDR1 SNHLY and CDR2 FYNNEI. The CDR3 sequence is CASTPRDSRYEQYF. CDR3 bases: TGTGCCAGCACTCCCCGGGACAGCCGGTACGAGCAGTACTTC.